The 23 T cell receptor beta chains below were found in one sample sequenced in a study of cytomegalovirus exposure and HLA in healthy donors. Produced via immunoSEQ multiplex PCR; TCRdb's table is partial and in-frame only. Found here are under 150,000 clones, about nine tenths of them singletons; the top ten hold 0.55% to 0.8%. Material for sequencing was PBMCs. The receptors derive from a man aged 18 to 30 in good health and CMV-seronegative.

The rearrangement uses TRBV9 and TRBJ1-2, with D possibly TRBD1 on 6 matching bases. Germline CDR1 reads SGDLS; CDR2 reads YYNGEE. V lost 3 bases and J lost 8, with 11 bases in between. The CDR3 sequence is 12 residues long. This chain's CDR3 is CASSEQGMGYTF. CDR3 coding DNA: TGTGCCAGCAGCGAACAGGGTATGGGCTACACCTTC.

V and J are TRBV27 and TRBJ1-2; a possible D gene is TRBD1 (5 bases). The CDR3 spans 14 residues. V gave up 3 bases and J gave up 6 bases, with 14 bases separating them. The germline CDR1 and CDR2 sequences are MNHEY and SMNVEV (reference sequence). Here the CDR3 reads CASSLVQGKDGYTF. The CDR3 DNA sequence: TGTGCCAGCAGTTTGGTGCAGGGAAAAGATGGCTACACCTTC.

This chain links TRBV19 with TRBJ2-7; D may be TRBD1 (6 bases). Germline CDR1 LNHDA, CDR2 SQIVND (reference sequence). The germline V and J ends were trimmed by 0 bases and 0 bases, with 9 bases remaining between them. The CDR3 consists of 15 residues. This CDR3 is CASSIESGVSYEQYF. Here the CDR3 DNA reads TGTGCCAGTAGTATAGAATCAGGGGTCTCCTACGAGCAGTACTTC.

The chain is built from TRBV2 and TRBJ1-5, with D tentatively TRBD1 (5 bases). The CDR3 covers 14 residues. In germline, CDR1 is SNHLY, CDR2 FYNNEI. V lost 1 base to trimming and J lost 7 bases, with 11 bases between them. The DNA of the CDR3 is TGTGCCAGCAGTGAAGGCGCTCCAGGGCAGCCCCAGCATTTT. This gives the protein CASSEGAPGQPQHF.

The sample holds one count of this clone. The CDR3 region has the DNA TGTGCCAGTAGTCCCGGGACAGGCCAAGAGACCCAGTACTTC. Its translation: CASSPGTGQETQYF. The rearrangement joins TRBV19 to TRBJ2-5; 8 bases align to TRBD1. Trimming took 5 bases from V and 1 from J; bases not matched to a gene: 3. Germline CDR1 and CDR2: LNHDA and SQIVND (reference sequence). CDR3 length equals 14 residues.

The chain couples TRBV30 to TRBJ1-5, with unresolved D. Trimming cost V 2 bases and J 6 bases, with 11 bases left between them. This CDR3 is 13 amino acids long. Germline CDR1 reads GTSNPN; CDR2 reads SVGIG (reference sequence). The CDR3 nucleotides read TGTGCCTGGAGTTCGGGGTCGGGTCAGCCCCAGCATTTT. Translation gives CAWSSGSGQPQHF.

V usage is TRBV6-5 and J usage is TRBJ1-2; a weak D match, TRBD1 (6 bases). Germline CDR1 and CDR2: MNHEY and SVGAGI. The CDR3 is 13 residues long. Trimming removed 6 bases from V and 7 bases from J, with 15 bases in between. The CDR3: CASRTTGSSGYTF. DNA for the CDR3: TGTGCCAGCAGGACCACAGGGTCTTCTGGCTACACCTTC.

The chain combines TRBV7-2 with TRBJ2-3; 8 bases fit TRBD1. Germline V gives CDR1 SGHTA, CDR2 FQGNSA. The CDR3 is made up of 14 amino acids. V was clipped by 5 bases and J by 7 bases; unmatched bases: 8. CDR3 region: CASSDRGGTHTQYF. For the CDR3, the DNA is TGTGCCAGCAGCGACAGGGGAGGTACCCATACGCAGTATTTT.

This chain joins TRBV4-3 and TRBJ2-5; TRBD2 matches at 10 bases. The CDR3 has 18 residues. The trim removed 4 bases at V and 0 bases at J, leaving 11 bases unmatched. Germline V lookup: CDR1 LGHNA, CDR2 YSLEER. The CDR3 DNA follows: TGCGCCAGCAGCCTAGGGACTAGCGAATCGGGCTACCAAGAGACCCAGTACTTC. It is translated as CASSLGTSESGYQETQYF.

The chain joins TRBV27 to TRBJ1-1, with TRBD1 as a possible D gene (6 bases). This CDR3 spans 14 amino acids. The ends were cut back, 2 bases at V and 5 bases at J, with 12 bases in the middle. The germline gives CDR1 MNHEY, CDR2 SMNVEV (reference sequence). CDR3 region: CASSLLPQGTEAFF. The CDR3 nucleotides are TGTGCCAGCAGTTTACTCCCTCAGGGGACTGAAGCTTTCTTT.

V gene TRBV28 combines with J gene TRBJ2-3, with 10 bases aligning to TRBD2. The germline V gene encodes CDR1 MDHEN and CDR2 SYDVKM. This CDR3 has 15 amino acids. The junction had 6 bases not matched to a gene; V was cut back by 5 bases and J by 4 bases. The CDR3 DNA reads as TGTGCCAGCAGTACAGCGGGGGGGTACTCAGATACGCAGTATTTT. Translated: CASSTAGGYSDTQYF.

CDR3 in DNA: TGTGCCAGCAGCGTAGCGGGGTTGAACACTGAAGCTTTCTTT. It yields the protein CASSVAGLNTEAFF. The chain recombines TRBV9 with TRBJ1-1; D gene uncertain. Between the trimmed V and J ends, which lost 0 bases and 0 bases, there was a span of 6 bases. CDR1 SGDLS and CDR2 YYNGEE come from the germline V gene. This CDR3 has 14 amino acids.

The chain recombines TRBV30 with TRBJ2-3, with D tentatively TRBD2 (6 bases). Germline V gene data show CDR1 as GTSNPN and CDR2 as SVGIG (reference sequence). The CDR3 runs 15 residues. V dropped 3 bases and J dropped 2 bases, with 15 bases sitting between them. This CDR3 reads CAWSAYGGFTDTQYF. The CDR3 bases are TGTGCCTGGAGCGCCTATGGGGGGTTCACAGATACGCAGTATTTT. The variable domain in full, completed from reference TRBV30 and TRBJ2-3, reads SQTIHQWPATLVQPVGSPLSLECTVEGTSNPNLYWYRQAAGRGLQLLFYSVGIGQISSEVPQNLSASRPQDRQFILSSKKLLLSDSGFYLCAWSAYGGFTDTQYFGPGTRLTVL.

The chain is built from TRBV27 and TRBJ1-5, with 7 bases matching TRBD1. The CDR3 consists of 14 residues. Trimming took 6 bases from V and 3 from J; bases not matched to a gene: 5. Germline V gene lookup returns CDR1 MNHEY and CDR2 SMNVEV (reference sequence). CDR3 region: CASSPTGTNQPQHF. The CDR3 nucleotides are TGTGCCAGCAGCCCGACAGGGACCAATCAGCCCCAGCATTTT.

The gene calls are TRBV29-1 and TRBJ2-1; a weak D match, TRBD2 (5 bases). V was clipped by 4 bases and J by 8 bases, with 6 bases between them. This CDR3 comprises 10 residues. Per the germline V gene, CDR1 is SQVTM and CDR2 is ANQGSEA. The CDR3 reads CSVAGYEQFF. In DNA form, the CDR3 reads TGCAGCGTTGCGGGGTATGAGCAGTTCTTC.

The chain recombines TRBV5-1 with TRBJ2-5; TRBD1 aligns across 8 bases. The trim removed 3 bases at V and 1 base at J, leaving 8 bases unmatched. Germline V gene sequence: CDR1 SGHRS, CDR2 YFSETQ. This CDR3 has 16 residues. CDR3 DNA sequence: TGCGCCAGCAGCTGGGAGCAGGGGGCTAGCCAAGAGACCCAGTACTTC. Encoded protein: CASSWEQGASQETQYF.

V is TRBV5-6 and J is TRBJ2-4; 7 nucleotides agree with TRBD1. Trimming at V came to 6 bases and at J to 3 bases, leaving 12 bases not matched to a gene. Looked up from germline, CDR1 is SGHDT and CDR2 is YYEEEE. This CDR3 is built from 16 residues. The CDR3 region has the DNA TGTGCCAGCAACCAACGACAGGGCTGGGGCAAAAACATTCAGTACTTC. Its protein product is CASNQRQGWGKNIQYF.

This clone was recorded once. V usage is TRBV27 and J usage is TRBJ2-1; possibly TRBD1 for D (5 bases). Trimming cost V 5 bases and J 0 bases, with 11 bases left between them. This CDR3 contains 15 residues. CDR1 and CDR2 (germline): MNHEY, SMNVEV (reference sequence). CDR3 amino acids: CASSTGDSSYNEQFF. CDR3 bases: TGTGCCAGCAGTACAGGCGATAGCTCCTACAATGAGCAGTTCTTC.

V gene TRBV2 combines with J gene TRBJ2-2; D possibly corresponds to TRBD2 (5 bases). The CDR3 totals 14 residues. The V end was cut by 8 bases, the J end by 5 bases, with 15 bases between. The germline CDR1 and CDR2 sequences are SNHLY and FYNNEI. In DNA, the CDR3 is TGTGCCAGCTTGGTTCTAGCTCTAACCGGGGAGCTGTTTTTT. Residues: CASLVLALTGELFF.

The chain is built from TRBV14 and TRBJ2-3, with a tentative D call TRBD1 (6 bases). Trimming cost V 4 bases and J 4 bases, with 9 bases left between them. The CDR3 sequence is 13 residues long. The germline V gene has CDR1 SGHDN and CDR2 FVKESK. The CDR3 bases are TGTGCCAGCAGCCGGTCAGGGGCAGATACGCAGTATTTT. It translates to CASSRSGADTQYF.

The chain employs TRBV5-1 and TRBJ1-2, with D hard to call. Germline CDR1 and CDR2: SGHRS and YFSETQ. With 4 bases removed from V and 1 base from J, the gap between germline ends came to 20 bases. The CDR3 sequence is 17 residues long. The CDR3 loop reads CASSGRQVGEINYGYTF. The CDR3 coding sequence is TGCGCCAGCAGCGGGAGACAAGTCGGGGAAATTAACTATGGCTACACCTTC.

The rearrangement uses TRBV6-1 and TRBJ2-1; D not certain. The ends were cut back, 6 bases at V and 6 bases at J, with 9 bases in the middle. CDR1 MNHNS and CDR2 SASEGT come from the germline V gene. The CDR3 consists of 12 residues. The CDR3 DNA reads as TGTGCCAGCAGCGCCGCAGGCAATGAGCAGTTCTTC. It encodes CASSAAGNEQFF.

The chain couples TRBV29-1 to TRBJ1-3, with 8 positions matching TRBD1. This CDR3 contains 15 residues. Germline V gene sequence: CDR1 SQVTM, CDR2 ANQGSEA. V gave up 1 base and J gave up 4 bases; unmatched junction bases: 6. The CDR3 coding sequence is TGCAGCGTTGAAGTTGGGCAGGGGGCAGGAAACACCATATATTTT. Encoded protein: CSVEVGQGAGNTIYF.